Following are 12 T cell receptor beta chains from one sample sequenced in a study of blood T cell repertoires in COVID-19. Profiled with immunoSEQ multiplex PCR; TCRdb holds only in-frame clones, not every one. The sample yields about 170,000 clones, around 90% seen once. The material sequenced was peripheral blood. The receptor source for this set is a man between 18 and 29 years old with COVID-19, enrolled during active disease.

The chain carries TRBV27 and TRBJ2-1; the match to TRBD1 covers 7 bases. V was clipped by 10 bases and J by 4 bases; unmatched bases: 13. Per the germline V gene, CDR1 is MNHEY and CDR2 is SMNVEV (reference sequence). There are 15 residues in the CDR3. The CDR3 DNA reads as TGTGCCACTAGGGGTACAGGGGTAGGATACAATGAGCAGTTCTTC. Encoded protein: CATRGTGVGYNEQFF.

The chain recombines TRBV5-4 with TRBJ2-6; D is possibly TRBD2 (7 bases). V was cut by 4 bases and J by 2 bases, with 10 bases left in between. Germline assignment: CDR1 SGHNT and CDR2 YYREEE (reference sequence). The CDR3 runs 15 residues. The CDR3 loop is CASSAGGPGANVLTF. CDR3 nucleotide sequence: TGTGCCAGCAGCGCCGGGGGGCCTGGGGCCAACGTCCTGACTTTC.

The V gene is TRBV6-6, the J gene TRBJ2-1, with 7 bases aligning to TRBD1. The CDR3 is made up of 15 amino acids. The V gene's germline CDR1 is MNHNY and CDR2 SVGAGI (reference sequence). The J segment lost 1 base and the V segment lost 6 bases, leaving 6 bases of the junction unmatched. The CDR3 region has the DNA TGTGCCAGCAGCTCACAGGGGCAGTCCTACAATGAGCAGTTCTTC. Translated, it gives CASSSQGQSYNEQFF.

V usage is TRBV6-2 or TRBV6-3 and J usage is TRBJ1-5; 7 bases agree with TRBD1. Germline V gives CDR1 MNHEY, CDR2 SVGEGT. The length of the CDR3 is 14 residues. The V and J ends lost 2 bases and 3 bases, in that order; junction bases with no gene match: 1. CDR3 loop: CASSYGTDNQPQHF. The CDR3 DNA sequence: TGTGCCAGCAGTTACGGGACAGACAATCAGCCCCAGCATTTT.

The DNA of the CDR3 is TGTGCCAGCAGCACGGGACAGGGCGGGGAGACCCAGTACTTC. Translated, it gives CASSTGQGGETQYF. The chain is built from TRBV11-3 and TRBJ2-5; 9 bases align to TRBD1. Germline V gene lookup returns CDR1 SGHNT and CDR2 YENEEA. This CDR3 is 14 amino acids long. The trim removed 5 bases at V and 5 bases at J, leaving 6 bases unmatched.

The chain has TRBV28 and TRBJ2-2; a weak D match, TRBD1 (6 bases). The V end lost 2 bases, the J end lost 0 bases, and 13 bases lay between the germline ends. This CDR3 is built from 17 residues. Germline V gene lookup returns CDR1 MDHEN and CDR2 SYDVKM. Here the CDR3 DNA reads TGTGCCAGCAGTTTAGCAGGGGCGAGGTCGAACACCGGGGAGCTGTTTTTT. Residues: CASSLAGARSNTGELFF. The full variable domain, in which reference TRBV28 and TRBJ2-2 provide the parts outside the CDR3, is DVKVTQSSRYLVKRTGEKVFLECVQDMDHENMFWYRQDPGLGLRLIYFSYDVKMKEKGDIPEGYSVSREKKERFSLILESASTNQTSMYLCASSLAGARSNTGELFFGEGSRLTVL.

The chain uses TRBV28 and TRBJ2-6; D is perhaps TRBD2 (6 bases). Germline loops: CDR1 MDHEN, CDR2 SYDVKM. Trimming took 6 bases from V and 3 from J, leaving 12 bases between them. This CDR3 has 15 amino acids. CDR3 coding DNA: TGTGCCAGCAGACCCCGGGGGAATGGGGCCAACGTCCTGACTTTC. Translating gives CASRPRGNGANVLTF.

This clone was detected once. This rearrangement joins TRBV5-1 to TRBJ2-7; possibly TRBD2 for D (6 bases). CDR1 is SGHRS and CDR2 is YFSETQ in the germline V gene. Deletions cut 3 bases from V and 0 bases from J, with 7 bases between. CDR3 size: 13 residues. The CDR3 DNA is TGCGCCAGCAGCTCGGGGGACTCCTACGAGCAGTACTTC. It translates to CASSSGDSYEQYF.

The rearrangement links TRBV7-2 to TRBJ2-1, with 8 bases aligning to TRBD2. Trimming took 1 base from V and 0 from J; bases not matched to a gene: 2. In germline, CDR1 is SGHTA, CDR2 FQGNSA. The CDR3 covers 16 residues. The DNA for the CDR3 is TGTGCCAGCAGCTTAGAGGGGACTAGCTCCTACAATGAGCAGTTCTTC. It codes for CASSLEGTSSYNEQFF.

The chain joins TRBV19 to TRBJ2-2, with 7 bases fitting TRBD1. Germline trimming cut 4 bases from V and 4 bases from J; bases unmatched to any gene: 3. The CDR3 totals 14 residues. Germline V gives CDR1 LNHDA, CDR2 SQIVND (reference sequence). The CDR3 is CASSTYRGTGELFF. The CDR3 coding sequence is TGTGCCAGTAGTACCTACAGGGGCACCGGGGAGCTGTTTTTT.

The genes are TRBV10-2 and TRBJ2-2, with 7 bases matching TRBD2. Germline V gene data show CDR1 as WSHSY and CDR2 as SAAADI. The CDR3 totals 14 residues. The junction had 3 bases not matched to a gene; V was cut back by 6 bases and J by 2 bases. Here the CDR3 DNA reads TGCGCCAGCAGGGGGACTATAAACACCGGGGAGCTGTTTTTT. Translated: CASRGTINTGELFF.

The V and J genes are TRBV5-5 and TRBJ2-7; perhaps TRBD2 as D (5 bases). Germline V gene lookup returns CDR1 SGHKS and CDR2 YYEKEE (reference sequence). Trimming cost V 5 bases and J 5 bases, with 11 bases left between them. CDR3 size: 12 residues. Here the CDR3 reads CASSSVGNEQYF. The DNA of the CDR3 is TGTGCCAGCAGTTCGGTCGGGAACGAGCAGTACTTC.